This T cell receptor beta chain comes out of a study of breast tumors, draining lymph nodes, adjacent tissues. Study-level results: Tumors had less TCR diversity than lymph nodes, more than nontumor tissue.

Samples came from axillary lymph nodes draining the breast cancer. Per germline, CDR1 SGHDT and CDR2 YYEEEE. There are 15 residues in the CDR3. The ends were cut back, 6 bases at V and 2 bases at J, with 14 bases in the middle. TCRdb re-called the multiplex PCR reads through MiXCR, storing one row per CDR3 protein. The sample includes about 180,000 distinct CDR3 sequences, approximately 30% seen only once; the top ten take approximately 4.3%. Points on this clonotype: What it recognizes is unknown.

The V and J genes are TRBV5-6 and TRBJ1-4; TRBD1 might be the D (6 bases). The material sequenced was axillary lymph node tissue. This receptor was identified in a female donor with breast cancer. Some clones in this sample may be carry-over from other donors' samples. This chain's CDR3 is CASNGGSSTNEKLFF. DNA for the CDR3: TGTGCCAGCAACGGGGGCTCCTCCACTAATGAAAAACTGTTTTTT.